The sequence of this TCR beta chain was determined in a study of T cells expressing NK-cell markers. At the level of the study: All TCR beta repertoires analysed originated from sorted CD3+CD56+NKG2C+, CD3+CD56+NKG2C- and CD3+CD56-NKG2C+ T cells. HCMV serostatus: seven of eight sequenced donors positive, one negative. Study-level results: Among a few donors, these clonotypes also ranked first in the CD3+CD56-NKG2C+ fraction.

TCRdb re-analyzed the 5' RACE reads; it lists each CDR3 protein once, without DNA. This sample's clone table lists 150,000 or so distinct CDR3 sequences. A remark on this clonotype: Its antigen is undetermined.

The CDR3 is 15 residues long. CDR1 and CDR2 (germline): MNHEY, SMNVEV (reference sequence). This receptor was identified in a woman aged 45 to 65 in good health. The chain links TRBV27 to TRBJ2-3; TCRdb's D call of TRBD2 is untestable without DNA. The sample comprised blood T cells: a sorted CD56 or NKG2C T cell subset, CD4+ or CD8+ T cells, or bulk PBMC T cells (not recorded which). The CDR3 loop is CASSLRDSRGDTQYF.